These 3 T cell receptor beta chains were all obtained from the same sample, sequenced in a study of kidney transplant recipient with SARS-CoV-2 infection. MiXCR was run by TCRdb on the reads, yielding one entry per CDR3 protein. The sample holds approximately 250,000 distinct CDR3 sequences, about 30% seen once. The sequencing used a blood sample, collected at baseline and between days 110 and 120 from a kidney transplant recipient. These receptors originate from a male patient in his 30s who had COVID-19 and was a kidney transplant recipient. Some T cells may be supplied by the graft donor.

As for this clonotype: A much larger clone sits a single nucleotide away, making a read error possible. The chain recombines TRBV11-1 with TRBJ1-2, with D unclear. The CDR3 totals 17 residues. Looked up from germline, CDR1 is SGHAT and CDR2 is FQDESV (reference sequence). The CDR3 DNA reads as TGTGCCGGCAGCAATGATAATAAGGCTGGAAAGACCTATGGCTACACCTTC. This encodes CAGSNDNKAGKTYGYTF. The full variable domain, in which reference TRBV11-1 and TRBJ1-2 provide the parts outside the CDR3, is EAEVAQSPRYKITEKSQAVAFWCDPISGHATLYWYRQILGQGPELLVQFQDESVVDDSQLPKDRFSAERLKGVDSTLKIQPAELGDSAMYLCAGSNDNKAGKTYGYTFGSGTRLTVV.

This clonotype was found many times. CDR3 in DNA: TGCGCCAGCAGCCAAGACCCATATAATGCGGGCAATCAGCCCCAGCATTTT. Translating it yields CASSQDPYNAGNQPQHF. This chain connects TRBV4-3 to TRBJ1-5; no clear D. CDR1 LGHNA and CDR2 YSLEER come from the germline V gene. This CDR3 contains 17 residues. Trimming took off 0 bases at V and 2 bases at J, with 14 bases between the two ends.

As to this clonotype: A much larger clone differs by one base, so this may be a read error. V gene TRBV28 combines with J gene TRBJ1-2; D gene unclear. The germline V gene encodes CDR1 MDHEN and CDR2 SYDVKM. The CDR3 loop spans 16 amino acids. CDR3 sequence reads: CGSIMIDSRETYGYTF. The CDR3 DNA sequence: TGTGGCAGTATCATGATTGATAGCCGAGAGACCTATGGCTACACCTTC.